This T cell receptor (beta chain) was retrieved from a study of blood T cell repertoires in COVID-19. Study at large: From T cells, B-cell-depleted T cells, or PBMCs came the material, which was cDNA or gDNA.

Recovered status applied to Cohort 3 donors who had two consecutive negative PCRs. It also applied to those with clearance or with symptom resolution. Method: immunoSEQ multiplex PCR; TCRdb's copy keeps in-frame clones and lacks some. The table records hundreds of thousands of clones, around 84% of them present only once. This CDR3 has 15 amino acids. The V and J ends lost 0 bases and 4 bases, in that order; junction bases with no gene match: 6. The germline V gene has CDR1 SGHNT and CDR2 YYREEE (reference sequence). The sequence was obtained from a woman aged 45-65 years who had recovered from COVID-19. The chain combines TRBV5-4 with TRBJ2-5; TRBD2 agrees at 7 bases. The sequenced sample consisted of PBMCs or T cells enriched from blood (not recorded which). CDR3 region: CASSLDAGDGETQYF. CDR3 DNA: TGTGCCAGCAGCTTGGATGCGGGAGATGGAGAGACCCAGTACTTC.